This TCR beta chain was profiled in a study of T cell responses to AZD1222 COVID-19 vaccine. Sequencing was performed with immunoSEQ multiplex PCR; in TCRdb, only in-frame clones are kept and a portion is missing. The table has about 200,000 clones, around nine tenths seen once. The sequences come from peripheral blood, collected 28 days after the second dose of the MenACWY control vaccine. The TCR sequence derives from an adult who received the MenACWY meningococcal vaccine as a control.

The CDR3 loop is CASRRDGFGLNTIYF. CDR3 DNA sequence: TGTGCCAGCAGGAGGGATGGATTTGGATTAAACACCATATATTTT. The chain couples TRBV6-5 to TRBJ1-3; D is undetermined. V gave up 6 bases and J gave up 6 bases, with 18 bases separating them. Germline values: CDR1 MNHEY, CDR2 SVGAGI. The CDR3 is 15 amino acids.